This entry concerns a single T cell receptor (beta chain). There is no known antigen for this receptor. No much larger clone exists at a distance of one base, and base qualities are not known. The sample belongs to a study of blood T cells in healthy people across ages (dated by TCRdb to 2015 to 2017). Regarding the complete study: In model experiments, roughly one uniquely barcoded TCR beta cDNA molecule per two T cells was captured by template switching. Age-related changes in TCR beta repertoire diversity were measured in the study by deep sequencing normalized with unique cDNA molecular identifiers. The donors were split into four age groups: young (average about 16 years), middle-aged (roughly 39), aged (approximately 59) and long-lived (82). The study analyzed two additional independent replicas of 1 million unique cDNA reads from the same blood draw for two donors, one aged 18 to 29 and one aged 80 or older.

Libraries came from 5' RACE. Sequenced using an Illumina HiSeq 2500. The second PCR ran for about 6 to 11 cycles and used a J-beta primer mix along with a sample-barcoded 5' primer. A template-switch 5' adaptor carrying 12 random nucleotides introduced a unique molecular identifier onto each TCR beta cDNA molecule. Each sample yielded at least 2.5 million CDR3-containing paired-end reads. First-strand cDNA was synthesized from all RNA with the Mint cDNA synthesis kit, primed by a TRBC-specific oligonucleotide. Following uracil-DNA glycosylase treatment, a first 18-cycle PCR with universal primers M1SS and BC2_uni_R was performed on all cDNA. The published analysis was carried out like this. For normalization, 1 million high-quality reads were randomly selected from each sample, with every read carrying a distinct molecular identifier. Reads sharing molecular identifiers were discarded rather than binned into consensus sequences. CDR3 identification, clonotype clustering and error correction used MiTCR with a Q25 quality threshold and the strictest error-elimination algorithm. A nonparametric unseen species model with Euler transformation was used to estimate lower-bound total TCR beta diversity. TCRdb reprocessing: public reads trimmed at Q25 with fastp, clones called with MiXCR, in-frame beta chains kept. Entries that share a CDR3 protein sequence are merged under the most common genes and DNA. Here the V and J calls rest on TCRdb's processing, not on the authors' analysis. For this sample there are around 500,000 distinct CDR3 sequences; over 25% appear just once. The ten largest clones represent 3% to 4% of the sample.

Broad study findings and their caveats: Estimates of total diversity based on one million sequenced T cells were considered lower bounds and underestimates. Observed TCR beta diversity correlated strongly with the percentage of naive T cells measured by flow cytometry. The CMV infection status of donors was not known, potentially confounding age-related changes in expanded clonotypes. Conclusive comparison of naive and antigen-experienced compartments was prevented by the profiling of bulk unsorted PBMCs. Observed TCR beta diversity per million T cells fell roughly linearly with age, and a significant reduction was already apparent by age around 44. Compared with the aged group, more naive CD4+ T cells, fewer expanded clones and increased TCR diversity were shown by the long-lived group, suggesting age selection.

Systemically healthy Caucasian individuals from Russia, some 36 in total and aged roughly 6 to 95 years, were included as donors. Approximately 11 milliliters of peripheral blood were drawn from each donor into EDTA-treated Vacutainer tubes. Ficoll-Paque density-gradient centrifugation was used to isolate PBMCs, with at least 7 million obtained per sample. Trizol reagent was used to extract total RNA from the PBMCs, yielding at least 6 micrograms per sample. For every donor, flow cytometry on a PBMC aliquot measured the percentage of naive CD45RAhigh/CD27high T cells. This sample also appeared in a second study, on T cells of mothers and their children. Looking at the second paper: Donors were nine systemically healthy Caucasian individuals: three mothers and their six children. cDNA synthesis used all of the extracted RNA, with approximately 1.4 ug of RNA in each 15 ul reaction. In the second PCR, the M1S primer introduced both the sample barcodes and 2-4 random nucleotides. Over 9.5 million TCR beta CDR3 reads were obtained for each mother, and 2.5 million to 3 million reads were obtained for each child. In both related and unrelated pairs, thymic selection shapes the output of TCR recombination in a similar way, with inherited differences having only a minor effect. Related mother-child pairs always showed normalized repertoire overlap that was slightly higher than in unrelated mother-child pairs, though the difference was never significant. No persistent microchimeric T cell clones were detected, at a sensitivity of roughly 96 clones per million clonotypes. The study used deep NGS to compare TCR beta repertoires of mothers and children, seeking features distinguishing related mother-child pairs from unrelated individuals. On average, the children were roughly 11 +/- 4 years old, while the mothers were approximately 41 +/- 4 years old. After adapter ligation with NEBNext reagents, the libraries were sequenced on Illumina HiSeq 2000 with 100+100 nt paired-end reads. Mother and child libraries were prepared a month apart and sequenced in separate runs to prevent cross-contamination. Between roughly 500,000 and 2,100,000 distinct TCR beta clonotypes were identified per donor. Naive TCR beta clonotypes were estimated from low-frequency clonotypes matched to each donor's FACS-determined naive share, without sorting.

The TCR originated in a boy younger than 10 in good health. The sample taken for sequencing was blood.

This receptor has the CDR3 CASSFPGLADEQFF. The base sequence is TGTGCCAGCAGCTTTCCGGGACTAGCCGATGAGCAGTTCTTC. The chain uses TRBV11-2 and TRBJ2-1, with TRBD2 identical over 9 junction bases. From V the trimming removes 3 bases and from J it removes 8 bases, while the gene matches leave 5 bases of the junction unaccounted for. The CDR3 starts with the cysteine, ends with the phenylalanine, and has 14 residues. The entry retains the CDR3 DNA only, 42 bases that are in frame from base 1. Sequences SGHAT (CDR1) and FQNNGV (CDR2) are obtained from the germline V gene.